This T cell receptor (beta chain) was observed in a study of cytomegalovirus exposure and HLA in healthy donors. Study-wide results and caveats: In a later analysis, HLA-associated TCR beta chains were more clonally expanded than equally common others. Association with HLA alleles at 0.05 false discovery rate was found for around 17,000 TCR beta sequences in a later analysis.

The CDR3 spans 14 residues. The ends lost 8 bases at V and 5 bases at J; junction bases unmatched: 7. CDR1 and CDR2 from the germline V gene are SGHNT and YENEEA. It was with 60 Vbeta and 13 Jbeta primers that the PCR ran. Libraries were prepared by immunoSEQ multiplex PCR; TCRdb keeps only in-frame clonotypes and omits some of them. The repertoire holds fewer than 150,000 clones, with over 70% as singletons. As concerns this clone: Its antigen is still unknown.

The V call is TRBV11-3, the J call TRBJ2-4, with 9 bases identical to TRBD2. Material: PBMCs. This TCR derives from a man aged 40-50 years in good health and CMV-seropositive. The CDR3 loop reads CASSEVAGENIQYF. CDR3 DNA sequence: TGTGCCAGCTCCGAAGTAGCGGGGGAAAACATTCAGTACTTC.